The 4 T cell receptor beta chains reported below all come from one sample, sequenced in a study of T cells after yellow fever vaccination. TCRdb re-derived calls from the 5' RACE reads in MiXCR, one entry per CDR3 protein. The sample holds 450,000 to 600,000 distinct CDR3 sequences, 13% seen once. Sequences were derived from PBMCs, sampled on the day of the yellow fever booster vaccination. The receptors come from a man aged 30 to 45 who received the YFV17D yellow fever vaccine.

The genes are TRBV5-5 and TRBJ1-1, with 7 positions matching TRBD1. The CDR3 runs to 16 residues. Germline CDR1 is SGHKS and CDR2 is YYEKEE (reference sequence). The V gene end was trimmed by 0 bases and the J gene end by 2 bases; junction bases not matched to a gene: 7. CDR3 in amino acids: CASSLVEGAVNTEAFF. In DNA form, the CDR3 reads TGTGCCAGCAGCTTGGTGGAGGGGGCAGTAAACACTGAAGCTTTCTTT.

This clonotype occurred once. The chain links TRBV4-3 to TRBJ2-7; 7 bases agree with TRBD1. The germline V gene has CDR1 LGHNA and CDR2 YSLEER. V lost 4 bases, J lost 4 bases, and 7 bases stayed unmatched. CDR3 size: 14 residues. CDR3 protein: CASSRTRDSYEQYF. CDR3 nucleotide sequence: TGCGCCAGCAGCCGTACACGGGACAGTTACGAGCAGTACTTC.

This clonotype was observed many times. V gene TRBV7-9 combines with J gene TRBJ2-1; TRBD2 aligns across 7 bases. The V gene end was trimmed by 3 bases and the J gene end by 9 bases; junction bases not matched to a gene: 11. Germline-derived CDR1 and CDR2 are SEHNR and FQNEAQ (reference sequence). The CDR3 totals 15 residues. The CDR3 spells CASSFRGAGVGEQFF. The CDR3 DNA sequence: TGTGCCAGCAGCTTCCGAGGTGCGGGAGTTGGTGAGCAGTTCTTC.

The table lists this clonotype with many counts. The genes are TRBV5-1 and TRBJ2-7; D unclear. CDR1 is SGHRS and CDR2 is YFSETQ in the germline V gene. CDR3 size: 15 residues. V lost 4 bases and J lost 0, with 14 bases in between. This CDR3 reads CASSGRLEFSYEQYF. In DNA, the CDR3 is TGCGCCAGCAGCGGGCGATTAGAGTTCTCCTACGAGCAGTACTTC.